This TCR beta chain comes out of a study of Ad26.COV2.S vaccination and SARS-CoV-2 variants. Study-wide context: Donor got 5x10^10 or 1x10^11 viral particles of Ad26.COV2.S. Study-level points and caveats: Placebo recipients showed lower spike-specific TCR breadth than vaccinees. Overall T cell responses may have been underestimated by the analyses of TCR breadth and depth.

Regarding treatment: some 20 received Ad26.COV2.S at low or high dose, single or two shots; several received placebo; per-sample allocation not given. Sampling was performed 63 days after the first vaccine or placebo injection. An Ad26 vector that expressed Wuhan-strain SARS-CoV-2 spike constituted the vaccine. Concerning this clone itself: Its target is not known.

V lost 4 bases to trimming and J lost 10 bases, with 14 bases between them. CDR1 MNHEY and CDR2 SVGAGI come from the germline V gene. This CDR3 is built from 13 residues. Here immunoSEQ multiplex PCR was the method, and the copy in TCRdb shows in-frame clones only, minus some. The table records hundreds of thousands of clones, more than 70% of them present only once. This material consisted of peripheral blood, taken in a trial of Ad26.COV2.S vaccine versus placebo. V gene TRBV6-5 combines with J gene TRBJ2-1; no clear D. This receptor was obtained from a person aged 18-65 years who received the Ad26.COV2.S COVID-19 vaccine or a placebo. For the CDR3, the DNA is TGTGCCAGCAGTTCACCCTTAGCATCCGAGCAGTTCTTC. This gives the protein CASSSPLASEQFF.